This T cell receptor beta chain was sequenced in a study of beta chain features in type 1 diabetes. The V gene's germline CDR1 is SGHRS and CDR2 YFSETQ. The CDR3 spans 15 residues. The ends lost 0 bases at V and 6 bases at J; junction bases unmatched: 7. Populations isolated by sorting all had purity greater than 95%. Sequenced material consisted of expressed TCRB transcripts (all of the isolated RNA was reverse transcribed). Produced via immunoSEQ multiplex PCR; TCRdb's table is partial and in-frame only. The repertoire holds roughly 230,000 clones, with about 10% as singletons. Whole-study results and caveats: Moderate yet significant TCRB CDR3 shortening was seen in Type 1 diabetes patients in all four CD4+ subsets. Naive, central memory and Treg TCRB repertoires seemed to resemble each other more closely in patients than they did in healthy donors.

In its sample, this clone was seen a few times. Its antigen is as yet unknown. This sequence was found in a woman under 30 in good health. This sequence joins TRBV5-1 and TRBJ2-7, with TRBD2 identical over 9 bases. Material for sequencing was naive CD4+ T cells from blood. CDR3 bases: TGCGCCAGCAGCTTGGATCTAGCGGGAACTTCCGAGCAGTACTTC. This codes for CASSLDLAGTSEQYF.